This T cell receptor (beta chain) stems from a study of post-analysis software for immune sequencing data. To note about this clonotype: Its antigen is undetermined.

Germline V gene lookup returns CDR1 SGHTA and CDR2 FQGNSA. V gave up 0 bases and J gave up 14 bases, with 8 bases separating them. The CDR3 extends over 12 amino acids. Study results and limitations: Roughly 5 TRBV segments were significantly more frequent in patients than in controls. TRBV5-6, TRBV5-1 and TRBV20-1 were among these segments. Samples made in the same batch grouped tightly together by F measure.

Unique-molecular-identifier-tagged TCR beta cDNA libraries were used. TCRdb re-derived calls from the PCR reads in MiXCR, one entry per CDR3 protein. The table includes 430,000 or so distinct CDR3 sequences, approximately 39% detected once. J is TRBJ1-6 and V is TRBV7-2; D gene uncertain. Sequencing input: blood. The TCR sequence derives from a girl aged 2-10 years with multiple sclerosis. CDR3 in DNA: TGTGCCAGCAGCTTAGCGCTAGGGTCCCTCCACTTT. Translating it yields CASSLALGSLHF. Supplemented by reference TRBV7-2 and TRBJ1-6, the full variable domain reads GAGVSQSPSNKVTEKGKDVELRCDPISGHTALYWYRQSLGQGLEFLIYFQGNSAPDKSGLPSDRFSAERTGGSVSTLTIQRTQQEDSAVYLCASSLALGSLHFGNGTRLTVT.